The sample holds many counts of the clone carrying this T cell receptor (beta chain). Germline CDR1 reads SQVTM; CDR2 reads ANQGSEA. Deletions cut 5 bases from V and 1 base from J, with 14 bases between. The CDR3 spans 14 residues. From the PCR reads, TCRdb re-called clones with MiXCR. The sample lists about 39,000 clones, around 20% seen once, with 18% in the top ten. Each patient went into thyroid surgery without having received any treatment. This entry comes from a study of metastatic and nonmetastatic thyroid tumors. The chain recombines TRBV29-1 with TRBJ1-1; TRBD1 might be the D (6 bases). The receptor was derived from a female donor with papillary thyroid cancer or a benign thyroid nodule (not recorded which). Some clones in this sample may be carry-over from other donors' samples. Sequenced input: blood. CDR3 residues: CSVSTGTQNTEAFF. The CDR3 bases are TGCAGCGTTTCCACCGGGACACAGAACACTGAAGCTTTCTTT. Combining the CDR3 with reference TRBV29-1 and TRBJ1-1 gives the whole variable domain SAVISQKPSRDICQRGTSLTIQCQVDSQVTMMFWYRQQPGQSLTLIATANQGSEATYESGFVIDKFPISRPNLTFSTLTVSNMSPEDSSIYLCSVSTGTQNTEAFFGQGTRLTVV.